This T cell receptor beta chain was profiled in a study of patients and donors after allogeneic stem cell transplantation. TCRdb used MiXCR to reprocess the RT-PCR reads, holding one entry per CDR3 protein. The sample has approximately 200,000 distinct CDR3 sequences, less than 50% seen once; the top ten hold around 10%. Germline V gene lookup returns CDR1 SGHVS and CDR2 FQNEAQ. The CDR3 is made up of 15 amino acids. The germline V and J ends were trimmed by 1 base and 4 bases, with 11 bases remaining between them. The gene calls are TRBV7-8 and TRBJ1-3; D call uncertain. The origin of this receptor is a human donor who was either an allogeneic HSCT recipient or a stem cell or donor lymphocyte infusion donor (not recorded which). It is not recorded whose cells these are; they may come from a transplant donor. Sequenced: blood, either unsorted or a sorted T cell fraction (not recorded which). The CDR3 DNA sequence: TGTGCCAGCAGCTTAGAACAGATAAGAGGAAACACCATATATTTT. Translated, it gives CASSLEQIRGNTIYF.